The entry below describes one TCR beta chain. This record belongs to a study of blood T cell repertoires in COVID-19. Study context: The samples span acute and convalescent COVID-19 from the United States, Italy and Spain.

With V trimmed by 1 base and J by 4 bases, 5 bases remained unmatched. CDR1 and CDR2 (germline): SEHNR, FQNEAQ (reference sequence). The CDR3 totals 17 residues. Per the study methods: Scientists estimated how many nucleated cells there were by amplifying reference gene primers. Assay: immunoSEQ multiplex PCR; the TCRdb copy retains only in-frame clones and omits some. V and J calls and clone size follow that table, whereas D and trimming were derived from the DNA. In the table there are over 200,000 clones, more than 75% of which are singletons. Specimen: peripheral blood. V gene TRBV7-9 combines with J gene TRBJ2-1, with 12 positions matching TRBD2. The sequence was collected from a woman in her thirties or forties who had recovered from COVID-19. The CDR3 here is CASSLGGLAGIYNEQFF. The CDR3 coding sequence is TGTGCCAGCAGCTTAGGGGGACTAGCGGGTATATACAATGAGCAGTTCTTC.